This is a list of T cell receptor beta chains from one sample in a study of T-cell memory formation after mild COVID-19. TCRdb itself ran the 5' RACE reads through MiXCR, one entry per CDR3 protein. Among about 440,000 distinct CDR3 sequences listed, 20% were seen once. The specimen sequenced was PBMCs or a T cell subset sorted from them (not recorded which). All receptors derive from an adult woman who had mild COVID-19 (a few samples of this study predate the infection). Cell type and time point are not known. Each CDR3 is given with its conserved first and last residue. The D gene is left open where the match is weak. Clone size is given for some rows only: seen once, a few or many times, or a class if the clone is expanded.

v_gene	d_gene	abundance	j_gene	CDR3aa	CDR3nt
TRBV3-1	NA	few	TRBJ2-2	CASSQTGGNTGELFF	TGTGCCAGCAGCCAGACCGGGGGAAACACCGGGGAGCTGTTTTTT
TRBV6-5	TRBD2	NA	TRBJ2-7	CASSYSSGGSDEQYF	TGTGCCAGCAGTTACTCTAGCGGGGGGTCCGACGAGCAGTACTTC
TRBV7-8	NA	few	TRBJ2-5	CASSQGFRETQYF	TGTGCCAGCAGCCAAGGATTTCGAGAGACCCAGTACTTC
TRBV12-3/TRBV12-4	NA	few	TRBJ2-3	CASSLGRRGAFGNTQYF	TGTGCCAGCAGTTTAGGGAGGAGAGGGGCGTTCGGTAATACGCAGTATTTT
TRBV2	NA	NA	TRBJ1-1	CARTRVSGTEAFF	TGTGCCAGAACAAGGGTGTCCGGCACTGAAGCTTTCTTT
TRBV7-8	NA	NA	TRBJ1-1	CASSLFSAHGAFF	TGTGCCAGCAGCTTATTCTCCGCGCATGGGGCTTTCTTT
TRBV7-6	NA	many	TRBJ2-2	CASSLGTGNTGELFF	TGTGCCAGCAGCCTCGGGACCGGGAACACCGGGGAGCTGTTTTTT
TRBV7-2	NA	few	TRBJ2-5	CASSPGATTGQETQYF	TGTGCCAGCAGCCCGGGAGCTACTACCGGACAAGAGACCCAGTACTTC
TRBV6-2/TRBV6-3	NA	NA	TRBJ2-2	CASSYLIRRGGRELFF	TGTGCCAGCAGTTACCTAATTCGGAGGGGCGGCCGGGAGCTGTTTTTT
TRBV5-1	TRBD2	NA	TRBJ2-3	CASSLAGGSVDTQYF	TGCGCCAGCAGCCTAGCGGGGGGGTCGGTCGATACGCAGTATTTT
TRBV7-9	TRBD1	few	TRBJ1-6	CASSQSGRGLIKNSPLHF	TGTGCCAGCAGCCAATCTGGCAGGGGGCTGATAAAAAATTCACCCCTCCACTTT
TRBV25-1	NA	NA	TRBJ1-2	CASSESSVAGVRGYTF	TGTGCCAGCAGTGAATCCTCGGTCGCGGGTGTACGTGGCTACACCTTC
TRBV20-1	NA	few	TRBJ2-2	CSARDRGIGELFF	TGCAGTGCTAGAGATAGAGGCATCGGGGAGCTGTTTTTT